This TCR beta chain was identified during a study of T cell repertoires in cytomegalovirus infection. TCRdb ran MiXCR on the reads and lists one entry per CDR3 protein. Of around 130,000 distinct CDR3 sequences listed, more than 7% were seen once; the top ten hold roughly a tenth. Whole-study results and caveats: In two of eight donors, the top clonotype was HLA-C-restricted CMV-specific.

The sample holds many counts of this clonotype. Its target is unknown. V was shortened by 2 bases and J by 8 bases, with 21 bases between the two germline ends. The germline V gene has CDR1 SEHNR and CDR2 FQNEAQ (reference sequence). The length of the CDR3 is 16 residues. The rearrangement uses TRBV7-9 and TRBJ1-2, with D uncertain. Sequences were obtained from PBMCs. The clonotype originates from a human donor in good health (CMV status not recorded). Some clones in this sample may be carry-over from other donors' samples. The CDR3 protein is CASSLSSGARIRGYTF. The CDR3 bases are TGTGCCAGCAGCTTAAGTTCCGGAGCCAGAATACGGGGCTACACCTTC.